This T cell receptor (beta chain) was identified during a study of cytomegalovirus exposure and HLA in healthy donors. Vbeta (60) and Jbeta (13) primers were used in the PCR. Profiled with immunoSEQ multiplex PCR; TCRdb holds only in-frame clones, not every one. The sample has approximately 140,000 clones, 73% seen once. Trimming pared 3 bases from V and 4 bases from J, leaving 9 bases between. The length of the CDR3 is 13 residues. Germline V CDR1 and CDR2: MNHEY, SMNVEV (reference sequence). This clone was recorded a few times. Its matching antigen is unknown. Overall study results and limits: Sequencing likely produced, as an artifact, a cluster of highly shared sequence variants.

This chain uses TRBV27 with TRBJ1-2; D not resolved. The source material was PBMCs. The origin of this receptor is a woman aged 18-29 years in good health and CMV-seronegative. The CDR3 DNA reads TGTGCCAGCAGTTTTTCCGGGTCCTATGGCTACACCTTC. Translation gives CASSFSGSYGYTF.